This T cell receptor beta chain was sequenced for a study of CD8+ T cells in alopecia areata. Collected material from alopecia areata patients comprised lesional scalp punch biopsies and peripheral blood. Sequencing used cDNA as its template, made by extracting RNA and reverse transcribing it. Assay: immunoSEQ multiplex PCR; the TCRdb copy retains only in-frame clones and omits some. The profile shows some 210,000 clones, about 60% of them singletons. The sequence was collected from a human donor with alopecia areata. The material was CD4+ T cells sorted from blood, obtained at week 0.

The CDR3 nucleotides are TGTGCCAGCAGCTTAGACCCCAACACCGGGGAGCTGTTTTTT. Translation: CASSLDPNTGELFF. The chain employs TRBV11-2 and TRBJ2-2; D is undetermined. This CDR3 is 14 amino acids long. Germline V gene sequence: CDR1 SGHAT, CDR2 FQNNGV. The V end was cut by 0 bases, the J end by 2 bases, with 4 bases between.